The clone carrying this TCR beta chain was found many times. Antigen unknown. The entry originates in a study of neurological immune-mediated disorders. General study results and limits: One cluster of related CDR3 sequences contained, by phylogenetic grouping, the repertoires of 18 of 34 multiple sclerosis patients and formed a possible signature.

The CDR3 covers 14 residues. V gave up 8 bases and J gave up 4 bases; unmatched junction bases: 8. Germline assignment: CDR1 MNHNY and CDR2 SVGAGI (reference sequence). TCRdb processed the 5' RACE reads anew with MiXCR; each CDR3 protein has one entry. The sample shows about 120,000 distinct CDR3 sequences, roughly 3.2% of them seen only once. The rearrangement joins TRBV6-6 to TRBJ2-5, with 9 bases aligning to TRBD2. The sequence was obtained from a woman in her twenties or thirties with multiple sclerosis. What was sequenced was PBMCs. CDR3 amino acids: CASGELAGTETQYF. CDR3 DNA: TGTGCCAGCGGGGAGCTAGCGGGGACAGAGACCCAGTACTTC.